This T cell receptor beta chain emerged from a study of regulatory T cells in long-lasting Graves disease. Time point in this sample: persistent/refractory GD, antithyroid drugs over 5 years with positive TRAb. PBMC RNA served as the TCR library source. The J segment lost 4 bases and the V segment lost 5 bases, leaving 15 bases of the junction unmatched. CDR3 length: 17 residues. Germline CDR1 and CDR2: SGHAT and FQNNGV. Building the TCR beta libraries relied on iRepertoire HTBI primers, and CDR3 regions underwent Arm-PCR. TCRdb re-analysed the multiplex PCR reads in MiXCR, keeping a single row per CDR3 protein. The sample shows 400,000 or so distinct CDR3 sequences, around 20% of them seen only once. This clonotype was observed many times.

The chain recombines TRBV11-2 with TRBJ2-7, with TRBD2 matching over 9 bases. Sequences were derived from peripheral blood mononuclear cells (PBMCs), sampled when the disease was refractory, from a patient treated with antithyroid drugs. The source is a female donor with Graves disease. CDR3 sequence reads: CASSPNSWRTSVYEQYF. In nucleotides, the CDR3 is TGTGCCAGCAGCCCCAATTCCTGGAGGACTAGCGTGTACGAGCAGTACTTC. Complete variable domain (other parts from reference TRBV11-2 and TRBJ2-7): EAGVAQSPRYKIIEKRQSVAFWCNPISGHATLYWYQQILGQGPKLLIQFQNNGVVDDSQLPKDRFSAERLKGVDSTLKIQPAKLEDSAVYLCASSPNSWRTSVYEQYFGPGTRLTVT.